The rows below give T cell receptor beta chains drawn from one sample of a study of blood T cell repertoires in COVID-19. Sequencing used immunoSEQ multiplex PCR; TCRdb keeps in-frame clones, though not all of them. The data show approximately 140,000 clones, just over 85% seen once. Sequenced sample: peripheral blood. These receptors came from a man aged 65 to 79 with acute or convalescent COVID-19. Both conserved end residues are part of each CDR3. A D gene is named only where the DNA matches it firmly. Clone size, where shown, is once, few, many, or a class for clones that have expanded.

TRBD2 TRBJ2-7 TRBV7-3 - CASSFGLAETYEQYF TGTGCCAGCAGCTTCGGACTAGCGGAAACCTACGAGCAGTACTTC
- TRBJ1-1 TRBV6-5 - CASSSNVLGTEAFF TGTGCCAGCAGTTCGAATGTTCTCGGCACTGAAGCTTTCTTT
TRBD2 TRBJ2-7 TRBV4-3 - CASSQEAGVGQYF TGCGCCAGCAGCCAAGAGGCGGGGGTCGGGCAGTACTTC
- TRBJ2-1 TRBV6-6 - CASSSPGTEQFF TGTGCCAGCAGTTCACCGGGGACAGAGCAGTTCTTC
- TRBJ2-2 TRBV19 - CAGRDFNTGELFF TGTGCCGGACGGGACTTCAACACCGGGGAGCTGTTTTTT
- TRBJ2-1 TRBV29-1 once CSVAQGNSYNEQFF TGCAGCGTTGCCCAGGGTAATAGCTACAATGAGCAGTTCTTC
- TRBJ2-2 TRBV7-2 - CASSPWTGAGELFF TGTGCCAGCAGCCCCTGGACTGGAGCCGGGGAGCTGTTTTTT
- TRBJ1-3 TRBV2 - CASSPGYSGNTIYF TGTGCCAGCAGTCCAGGATACTCTGGAAACACCATATATTTT
TRBD2 TRBJ2-5 TRBV9 - CASSVSPVAGQETQYF TGTGCCAGCAGCGTCTCCCCTGTAGCGGGGCAAGAGACCCAGTACTTC
- TRBJ1-2 TRBV7-9 - CASSLGQNYGYTF TGTGCCAGCAGCTTAGGGCAGAACTATGGCTACACCTTC
TRBD2 TRBJ2-7 TRBV11-2 - CASSFGLAGAYEQYF TGTGCCAGCAGCTTCGGACTAGCGGGGGCCTACGAGCAGTACTTC
- TRBJ2-7 TRBV7-2 - CASSLVSFYEQYF TGTGCCAGCAGCTTAGTTTCCTTTTACGAGCAGTACTTC
TRBD2 TRBJ2-1 TRBV10-3 - CAISLGLAGGRGNEQFF TGTGCCATCAGTCTCGGACTAGCGGGAGGCCGCGGCAATGAGCAGTTCTTC
TRBD1 TRBJ1-5 TRBV28 - CASSPPGQGNQPQHF TGTGCCAGCAGTCCCCCGGGACAGGGCAATCAGCCCCAGCATTTT
TRBD2 TRBJ2-5 TRBV5-1 - CASSSGLAGVQETQYF TGCGCCAGCAGCTCTGGACTAGCGGGCGTACAAGAGACCCAGTACTTC
- TRBJ2-5 TRBV5-6 - CASSLELVETQYF TGTGCCAGCAGCTTGGAGCTAGTAGAGACCCAGTACTTC
TRBD1 TRBJ1-4 TRBV28 - CATTGQARVKLFF TGTGCCACCACGGGACAGGCCCGGGTAAAACTGTTTTTT
- TRBJ2-7 TRBV30 - CAWSGTGFSYEQYF TGTGCCTGGAGTGGGACTGGTTTCTCCTACGAGCAGTACTTC
- TRBJ1-1 TRBV10-3 - CAISGRDTEAFF TGTGCCATCAGTGGGAGGGACACTGAAGCTTTCTTT
- TRBJ2-1 TRBV27 - CASSLELDMGGEQFF TGTGCCAGCAGTTTAGAACTGGATATGGGGGGTGAGCAGTTCTTC
- TRBJ2-1 TRBV7-8 - CASSSTGTRTYNEQFF TGTGCCAGCAGCTCCACCGGGACTCGAACGTACAATGAGCAGTTCTTC
- TRBJ1-5 TRBV6-2/TRBV6-3 once CASSRVGNQPQHF TGTGCCAGCAGTCGAGTGGGCAATCAGCCCCAGCATTTT
TRBD2 TRBJ2-2 TRBV6-5 - CASRVAGGSTGELFF TGTGCCAGCAGGGTAGCGGGAGGGTCCACCGGGGAGCTGTTTTTT
- TRBJ2-7 TRBV27 - CASRGRGRHEQYF TGTGCCAGCAGGGGCAGGGGAAGGCACGAGCAGTACTTC
TRBD2 TRBJ2-3 TRBV7-9 - CASSLGLAGPRDTQYF TGTGCCAGCAGCTTGGGACTAGCGGGCCCAAGGGATACGCAGTATTTT
- TRBJ2-1 TRBV19 once CATGGGEQFF TGTGCCACCGGGGGTGGGGAGCAGTTCTTC
- TRBJ2-5 TRBV28 - CASSQAGVQETQYF TGTGCCAGCAGTCAAGCGGGCGTCCAAGAGACCCAGTACTTC
TRBD2 TRBJ2-7 TRBV14 - CASSQGERLADSYEQYF TGTGCCAGCAGCCAAGGGGAGAGACTAGCGGACTCCTACGAGCAGTACTTC
- TRBJ2-3 TRBV29-1 - CSVVARGTDTQYF TGCAGCGTTGTGGCGCGGGGCACAGATACGCAGTATTTT
TRBD1 TRBJ2-5 TRBV7-2 - CASSFDRGWGETQYF TGTGCCAGCAGCTTCGACAGGGGCTGGGGAGAGACCCAGTACTTC
TRBD2 TRBJ2-5 TRBV27 - CASSERLAGGETQYF TGTGCCAGCAGTGAAAGATTAGCGGGAGGTGAGACCCAGTACTTC
- TRBJ1-1 TRBV23-1 - CARWEGGRNTEAFF TGCGCCAGGTGGGAGGGGGGGAGGAACACTGAAGCTTTCTTT
TRBD2 TRBJ2-1 TRBV3-1/TRBV3-2 - CASSQGAGRVNEQFF TGTGCCAGCAGCCAAGGGGCGGGGAGGGTCAATGAGCAGTTCTTC
- TRBJ2-7 TRBV19 - CASNQGTGGSYEQYF TGTGCCAGTAACCAGGGGACCGGGGGGTCCTACGAGCAGTACTTC
- TRBJ1-1 TRBV14 - CASSLRAGWNTEAFF TGTGCCAGCAGCCTCCGGGCAGGGTGGAACACTGAAGCTTTCTTT
- TRBJ1-1 TRBV12-2 - CASRWESGGFRNTEAFF TGTGCAAGTCGCTGGGAGTCAGGGGGCTTTCGTAACACTGAAGCTTTCTTT
- TRBJ2-7 TRBV14 - CASSQRTREQYF TGTGCCAGCAGCCAAAGGACTCGGGAGCAGTACTTC
TRBD2 TRBJ2-5 TRBV5-1 - CASSSGGFQETQYF TGCGCCAGCAGCTCGGGGGGTTTTCAAGAGACCCAGTACTTC
TRBD2 TRBJ2-5 TRBV5-6 - CASSRRLAAIQETQYF TGTGCCAGCAGCCGACGACTAGCAGCAATTCAAGAGACCCAGTACTTC
TRBD2 TRBJ2-7 TRBV15 - CATSRERASGLQGQYF TGTGCCACCAGCAGAGAGAGGGCTAGCGGGCTTCAAGGGCAGTACTTC
- TRBJ1-2 TRBV19 - CASSQAVFYGYTF TGTGCCAGTAGTCAGGCAGTCTTCTATGGCTACACCTTC
- TRBJ1-4 TRBV7-2 - CASSLRNREEKLFF TGTGCCAGCAGCTTAAGAAACAGAGAAGAAAAACTGTTTTTT
TRBD2 TRBJ2-7 TRBV7-9 - CASSSSGRALYEQYF TGTGCCAGCAGCTCTAGCGGGAGGGCCCTGTACGAGCAGTACTTC
TRBD1 TRBJ2-1 TRBV15 - CATGPGGSYNEQFF TGTGCCACCGGCCCAGGGGGCTCCTACAATGAGCAGTTCTTC
TRBD2 TRBJ2-7 TRBV7-2 - CASSLAQASGRPGYEQYF TGTGCCAGCAGCTTAGCGCAGGCTAGCGGGAGACCGGGCTACGAGCAGTACTTC
- TRBJ2-3 TRBV5-4 - CASSYSSPSTDTQYF TGTGCCAGCAGCTATTCTAGCCCGAGCACAGATACGCAGTATTTT
- TRBJ2-7 TRBV6-1 - CASREGTYEQYF TGTGCCAGCAGAGAAGGGACATACGAGCAGTACTTC
- TRBJ2-3 TRBV23-1 - CASSQSKGRGSTDTQYF TGCGCCAGCAGTCAATCCAAGGGGCGCGGCAGCACAGATACGCAGTATTTT
TRBD2 TRBJ2-7 TRBV6-2/TRBV6-3 - CASSYSGNSYEQYF TGTGCCAGCAGTTACAGCGGGAATTCCTACGAGCAGTACTTC
- TRBJ2-1 TRBV14 - CASSQEQGFYNEQFF TGTGCCAGCAGCCAAGAGCAGGGGTTCTACAATGAGCAGTTCTTC
TRBD1 TRBJ1-2 TRBV4-3 - CASSQVGTGYGYTF TGCGCCAGCAGCCAAGTAGGGACAGGGTACGGCTACACCTTC
- TRBJ2-7 TRBV27 - CATKGLTSYEQYF TGTGCCACCAAGGGGCTTACCAGCTACGAGCAGTACTTC
TRBD2 TRBJ2-1 TRBV11-2 once CASSLAGGCNEQFF TGTGCCAGCAGCTTAGCGGGAGGCTGCAATGAGCAGTTCTTC
- TRBJ2-2 TRBV12-3/TRBV12-4 once CASSFSRSGELFF TGTGCCAGCAGTTTTTCCCGCAGCGGGGAGCTGTTTTTT
- TRBJ2-7 TRBV7-2 - CASSSENSVPVQYF TGTGCCAGCAGCTCTGAAAACTCGGTCCCCGTGCAGTACTTC
- TRBJ1-1 TRBV27 - CASSSLRENTEAFF TGTGCCAGCAGTTCCTTGCGGGAGAACACTGAAGCTTTCTTT
TRBD1 TRBJ2-1 TRBV9 once CASSVAGQGYNEQFF TGTGCCAGCAGCGTAGCCGGACAGGGGTACAATGAGCAGTTCTTC
TRBD1 TRBJ1-6 TRBV5-1 - CASSQTQGAGNSPLHF TGCGCCAGCAGCCAGACCCAGGGGGCAGGCAATTCACCCCTCCACTTT
- TRBJ2-1 TRBV7-9 - CASSQAGTSSGQFF TGTGCCAGCAGCCAAGCCGGGACTTCCTCCGGGCAGTTCTTC
TRBD2 TRBJ2-1 TRBV5-1 - CASSTGLAGNNEQFF TGCGCCAGCAGCACGGGACTAGCGGGAAACAATGAGCAGTTCTTC